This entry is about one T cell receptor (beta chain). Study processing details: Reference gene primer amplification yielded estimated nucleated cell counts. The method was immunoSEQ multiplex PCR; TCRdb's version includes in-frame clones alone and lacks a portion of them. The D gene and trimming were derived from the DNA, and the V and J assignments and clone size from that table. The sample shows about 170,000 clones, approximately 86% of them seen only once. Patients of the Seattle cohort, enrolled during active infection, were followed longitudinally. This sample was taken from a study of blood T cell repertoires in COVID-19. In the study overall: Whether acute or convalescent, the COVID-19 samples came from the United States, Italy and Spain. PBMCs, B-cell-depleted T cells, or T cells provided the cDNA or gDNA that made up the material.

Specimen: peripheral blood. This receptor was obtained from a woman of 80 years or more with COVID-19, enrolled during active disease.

The CDR3 DNA sequence: TGTGCCAGCAGCTCTACAGGGAAAAACATTCAGTACTTC. This encodes CASSSTGKNIQYF. The chain couples TRBV27 to TRBJ2-4; D possibly corresponds to TRBD1 (6 bases). The V end was cut by 6 bases, the J end by 4 bases, with 10 bases between. The germline gives CDR1 MNHEY, CDR2 SMNVEV (reference sequence). CDR3 length: 13 amino acids.